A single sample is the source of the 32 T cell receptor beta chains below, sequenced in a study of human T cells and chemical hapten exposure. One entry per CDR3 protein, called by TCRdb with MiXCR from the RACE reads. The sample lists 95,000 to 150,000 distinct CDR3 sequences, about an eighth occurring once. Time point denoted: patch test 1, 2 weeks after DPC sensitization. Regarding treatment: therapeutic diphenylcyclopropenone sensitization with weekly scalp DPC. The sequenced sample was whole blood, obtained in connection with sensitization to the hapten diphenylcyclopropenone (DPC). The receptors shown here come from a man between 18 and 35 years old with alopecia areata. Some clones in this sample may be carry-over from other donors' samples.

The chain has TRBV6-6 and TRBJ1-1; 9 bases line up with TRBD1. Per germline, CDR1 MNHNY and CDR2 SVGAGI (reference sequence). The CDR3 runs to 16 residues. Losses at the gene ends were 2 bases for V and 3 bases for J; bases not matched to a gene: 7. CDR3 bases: TGTGCCAGCAGTTACGGGTCTAGGACAGGGGACACTGAAGCTTTCTTT. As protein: CASSYGSRTGDTEAFF.

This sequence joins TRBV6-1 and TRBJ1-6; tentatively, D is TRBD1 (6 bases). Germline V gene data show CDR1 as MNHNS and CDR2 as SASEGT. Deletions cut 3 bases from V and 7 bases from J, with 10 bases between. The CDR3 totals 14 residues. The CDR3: CASSDGGRNSPLHF. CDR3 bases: TGTGCCAGCAGTGATGGGGGGCGAAATTCACCCCTCCACTTT.

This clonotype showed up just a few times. CDR3 amino acids: CASSEWERVDRGYTEAFF. For the CDR3, the DNA is TGTGCCAGCAGTGAGTGGGAGCGAGTGGACAGGGGTTACACTGAAGCTTTCTTT. This chain connects TRBV25-1 to TRBJ1-1; 9 bases are a match to TRBD1. Per the germline V gene, CDR1 is MGHDK and CDR2 is SYGVNS. V shed 3 bases and J 3 bases; nucleotides not matched to a gene: 14. The CDR3 loop spans 18 amino acids.

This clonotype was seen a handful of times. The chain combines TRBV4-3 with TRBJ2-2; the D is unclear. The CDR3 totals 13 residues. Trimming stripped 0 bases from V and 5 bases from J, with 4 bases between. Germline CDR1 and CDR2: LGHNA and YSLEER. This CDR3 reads CASSQERTGELFF. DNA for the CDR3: TGCGCCAGCAGCCAAGAAAGGACCGGGGAGCTGTTTTTT.

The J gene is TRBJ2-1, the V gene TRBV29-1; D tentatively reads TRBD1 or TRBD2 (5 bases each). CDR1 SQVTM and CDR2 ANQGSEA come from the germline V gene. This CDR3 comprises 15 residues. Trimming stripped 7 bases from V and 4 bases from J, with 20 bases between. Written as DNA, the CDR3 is TGCAGCGACAAGGGCGAGGGACGACTTTACAATGAGCAGTTCTTC. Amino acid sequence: CSDKGEGRLYNEQFF.

CDR3 DNA sequence: TGCAGTGCTCTACGGACAGGCGAGCAGTACTTC. This codes for CSALRTGEQYF. The chain uses TRBV20-1 and TRBJ2-7; TRBD1 matches 7 bases. Germline CDR1 and CDR2: DFQATT and SNEGSKA (reference sequence). Trimming at V came to 5 bases and at J to 6 bases, leaving 4 bases not matched to a gene. This CDR3 comprises 11 residues.

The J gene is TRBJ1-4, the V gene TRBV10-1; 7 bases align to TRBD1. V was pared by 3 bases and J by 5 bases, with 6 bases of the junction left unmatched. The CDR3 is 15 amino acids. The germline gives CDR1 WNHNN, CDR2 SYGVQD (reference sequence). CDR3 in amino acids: CASSDDREKNEKLFF. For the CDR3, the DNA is TGCGCCAGCAGTGATGACAGGGAAAAGAATGAAAAACTGTTTTTT.

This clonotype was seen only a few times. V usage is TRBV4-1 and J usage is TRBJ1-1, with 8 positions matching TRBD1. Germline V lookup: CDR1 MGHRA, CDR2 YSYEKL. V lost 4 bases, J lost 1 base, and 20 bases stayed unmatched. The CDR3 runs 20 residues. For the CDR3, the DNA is TGCGCCAGCAGCCCCTCCACCACCTCTCGACAGGGGTCCTCGAACACTGAAGCTTTCTTT. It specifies CASSPSTTSRQGSSNTEAFF.

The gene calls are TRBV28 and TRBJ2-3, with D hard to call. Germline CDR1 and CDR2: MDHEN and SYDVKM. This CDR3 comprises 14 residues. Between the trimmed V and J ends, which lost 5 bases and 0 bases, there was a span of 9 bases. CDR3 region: CASSRQPSTDTQYF. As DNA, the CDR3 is TGTGCCAGCAGTCGCCAGCCCAGCACAGATACGCAGTATTTT.

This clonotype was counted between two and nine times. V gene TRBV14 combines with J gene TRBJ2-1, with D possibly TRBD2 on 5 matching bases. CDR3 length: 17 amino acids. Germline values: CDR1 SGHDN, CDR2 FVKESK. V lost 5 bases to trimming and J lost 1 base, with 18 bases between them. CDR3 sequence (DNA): TGTGCCAGCAGCGACGGACTTACTAGTTTGTCCTACAATGAGCAGTTCTTC. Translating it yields CASSDGLTSLSYNEQFF. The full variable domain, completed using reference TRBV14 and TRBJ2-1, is EAGVTQFPSHSVIEKGQTVTLRCDPISGHDNLYWYRRVMGKEIKFLLHFVKESKQDESGMPNNRFLAERTGGTYSTLKVQPAELEDSGVYFCASSDGLTSLSYNEQFFGPGTRLTVL.

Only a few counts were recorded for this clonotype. The CDR3 coding sequence is TGCGCCAGCAGCTCTAGCGGTAACTCCTACGAGCAGTACTTC. It codes for CASSSSGNSYEQYF. The chain joins TRBV5-1 to TRBJ2-7; 7 bases align to TRBD2. Germline CDR1 SGHRS, CDR2 YFSETQ. The CDR3 has 14 amino acids. Germline trimming cut 3 bases from V and 0 bases from J; bases unmatched to any gene: 3.

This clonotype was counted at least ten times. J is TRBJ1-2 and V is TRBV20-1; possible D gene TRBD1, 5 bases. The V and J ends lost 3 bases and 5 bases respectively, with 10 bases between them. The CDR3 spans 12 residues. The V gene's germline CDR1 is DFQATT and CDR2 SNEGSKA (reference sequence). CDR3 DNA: TGCAGTGCTAGGTTCGGGGCGTATGGCTACACCTTC. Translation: CSARFGAYGYTF.

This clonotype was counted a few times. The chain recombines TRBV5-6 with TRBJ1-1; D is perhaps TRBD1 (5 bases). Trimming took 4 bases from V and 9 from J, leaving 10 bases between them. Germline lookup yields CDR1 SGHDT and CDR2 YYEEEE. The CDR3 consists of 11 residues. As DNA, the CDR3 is TGTGCCAGCAGCGCGCGACAGAAAGCTTTCTTT. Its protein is CASSARQKAFF.

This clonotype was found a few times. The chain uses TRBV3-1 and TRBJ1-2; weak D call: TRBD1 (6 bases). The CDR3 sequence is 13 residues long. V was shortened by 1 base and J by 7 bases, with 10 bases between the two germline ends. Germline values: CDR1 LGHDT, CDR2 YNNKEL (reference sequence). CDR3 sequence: CASSQGTGSGYTF. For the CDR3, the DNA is TGTGCCAGCAGCCAAGGAACAGGGAGTGGCTACACCTTC.

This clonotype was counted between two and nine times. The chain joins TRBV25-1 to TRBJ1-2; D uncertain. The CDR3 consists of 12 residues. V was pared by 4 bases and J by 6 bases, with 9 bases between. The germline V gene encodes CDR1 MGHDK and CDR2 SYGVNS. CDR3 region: CASSVSWDGYTF. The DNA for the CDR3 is TGTGCCAGCAGTGTCTCCTGGGATGGCTACACCTTC.

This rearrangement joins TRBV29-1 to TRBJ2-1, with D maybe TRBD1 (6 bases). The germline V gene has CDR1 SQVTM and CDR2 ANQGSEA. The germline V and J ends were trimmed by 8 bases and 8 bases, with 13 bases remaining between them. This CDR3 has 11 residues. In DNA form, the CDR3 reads TGCAGCATAAGGCAGGGGTATGAGCAGTTCTTC. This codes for CSIRQGYEQFF.

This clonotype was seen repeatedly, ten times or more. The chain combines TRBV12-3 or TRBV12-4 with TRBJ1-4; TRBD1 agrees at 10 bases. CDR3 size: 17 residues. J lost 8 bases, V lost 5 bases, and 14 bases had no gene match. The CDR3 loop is CASSGTGESSSKEKLFF. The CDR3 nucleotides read TGTGCCAGCAGTGGGACAGGGGAGTCGTCGTCCAAAGAAAAACTGTTTTTT.

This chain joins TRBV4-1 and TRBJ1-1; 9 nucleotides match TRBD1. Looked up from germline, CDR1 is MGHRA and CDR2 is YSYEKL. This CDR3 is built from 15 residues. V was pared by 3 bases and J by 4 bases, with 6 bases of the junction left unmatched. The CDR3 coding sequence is TGCGCCAGCAGCCACCCCGGACAGGGGAGCACTGAAGCTTTCTTT. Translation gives CASSHPGQGSTEAFF.

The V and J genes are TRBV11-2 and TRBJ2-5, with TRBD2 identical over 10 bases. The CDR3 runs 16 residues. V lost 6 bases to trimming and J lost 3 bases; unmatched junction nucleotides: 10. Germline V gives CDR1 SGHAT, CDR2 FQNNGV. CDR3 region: CASRPIHGTSEETQYF. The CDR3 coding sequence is TGTGCCAGCAGACCAATTCACGGGACTAGCGAAGAGACCCAGTACTTC.

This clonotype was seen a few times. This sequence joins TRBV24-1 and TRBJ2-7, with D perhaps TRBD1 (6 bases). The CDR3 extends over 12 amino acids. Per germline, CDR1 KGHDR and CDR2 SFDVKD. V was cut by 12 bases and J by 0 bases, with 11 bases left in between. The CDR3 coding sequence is TGTGCCGTCGGCAGGGGCTCCTACGAGCAGTACTTC. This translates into CAVGRGSYEQYF.

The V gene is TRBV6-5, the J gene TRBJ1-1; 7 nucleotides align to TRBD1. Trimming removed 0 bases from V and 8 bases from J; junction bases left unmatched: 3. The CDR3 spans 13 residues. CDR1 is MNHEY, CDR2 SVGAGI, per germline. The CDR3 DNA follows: TGTGCCAGCAGTTACTCGAGACAGGGAGAAGCTTTCTTT. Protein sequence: CASSYSRQGEAFF.

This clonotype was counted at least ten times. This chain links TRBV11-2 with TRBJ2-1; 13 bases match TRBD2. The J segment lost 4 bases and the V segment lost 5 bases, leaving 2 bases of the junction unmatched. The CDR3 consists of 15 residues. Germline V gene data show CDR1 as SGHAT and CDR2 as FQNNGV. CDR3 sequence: CASSAGLAGYNEQFF. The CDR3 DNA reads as TGTGCCAGCAGCGCGGGACTAGCGGGGTACAATGAGCAGTTCTTC.

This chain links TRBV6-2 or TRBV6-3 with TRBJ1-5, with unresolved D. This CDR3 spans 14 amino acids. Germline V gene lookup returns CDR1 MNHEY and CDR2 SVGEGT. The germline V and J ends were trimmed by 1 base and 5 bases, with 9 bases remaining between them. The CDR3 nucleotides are TGTGCCAGCAGTTACTTAGTGATCCATCAGCCCCAGCATTTT. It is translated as CASSYLVIHQPQHF.

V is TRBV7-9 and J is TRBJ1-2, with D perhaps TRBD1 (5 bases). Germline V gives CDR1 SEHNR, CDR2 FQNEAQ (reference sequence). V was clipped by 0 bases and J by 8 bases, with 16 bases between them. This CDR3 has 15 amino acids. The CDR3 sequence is CASSLAKGEKRGYTF. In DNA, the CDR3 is TGTGCCAGCAGCTTAGCGAAAGGGGAGAAACGGGGCTACACCTTC. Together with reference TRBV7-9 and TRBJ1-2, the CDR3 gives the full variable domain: DTGVSQNPRHKITKRGQNVTFRCDPISEHNRLYWYRQTLGQGPEFLTYFQNEAQLEKSRLLSDRFSAERPKGSFSTLEIQRTEQGDSAMYLCASSLAKGEKRGYTFGSGTRLTVV.

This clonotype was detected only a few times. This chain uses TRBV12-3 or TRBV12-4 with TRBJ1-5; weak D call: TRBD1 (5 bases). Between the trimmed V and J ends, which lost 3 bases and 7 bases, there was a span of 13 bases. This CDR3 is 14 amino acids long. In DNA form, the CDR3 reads TGTGCCAGCAGTTTCTTCGGGGCTGGCCAGCCCCAGCATTTT. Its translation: CASSFFGAGQPQHF.

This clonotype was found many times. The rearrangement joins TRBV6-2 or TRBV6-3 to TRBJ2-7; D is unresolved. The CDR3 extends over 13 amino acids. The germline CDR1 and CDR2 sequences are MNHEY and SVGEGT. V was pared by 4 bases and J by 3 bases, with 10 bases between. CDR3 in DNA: TGTGCCAGCAGTTTCCCCGGTCGCTACGAGCAGTACTTC. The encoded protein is CASSFPGRYEQYF.

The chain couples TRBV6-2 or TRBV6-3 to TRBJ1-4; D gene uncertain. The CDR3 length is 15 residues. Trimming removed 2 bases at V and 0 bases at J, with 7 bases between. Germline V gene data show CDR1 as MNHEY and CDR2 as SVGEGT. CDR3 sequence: CASSYGGTTNEKLFF. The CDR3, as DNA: TGTGCCAGCAGTTACGGCGGGACAACTAATGAAAAACTGTTTTTT.

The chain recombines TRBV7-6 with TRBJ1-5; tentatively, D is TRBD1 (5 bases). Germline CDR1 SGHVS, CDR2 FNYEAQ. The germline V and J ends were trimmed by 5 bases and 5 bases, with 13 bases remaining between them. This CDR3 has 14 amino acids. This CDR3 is CASSHILGDQPQHF. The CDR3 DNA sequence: TGTGCCAGCAGCCATATTTTGGGGGATCAGCCCCAGCATTTT. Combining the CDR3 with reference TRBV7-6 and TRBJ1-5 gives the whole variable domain GAGVSQSPRYKVTKRGQDVALRCDPISGHVSLYWYRQALGQGPEFLTYFNYEAQQDKSGLPNDRFSAERPEGSISTLTIQRTEQRDSAMYRCASSHILGDQPQHFGDGTRLSIL.

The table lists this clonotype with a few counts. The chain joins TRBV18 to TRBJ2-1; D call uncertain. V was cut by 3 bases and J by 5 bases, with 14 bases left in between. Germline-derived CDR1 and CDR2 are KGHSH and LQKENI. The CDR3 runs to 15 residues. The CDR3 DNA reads TGTGCCAGCTCACCCGCCCCCGCAACAGACAATGAGCAGTTCTTC. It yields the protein CASSPAPATDNEQFF.

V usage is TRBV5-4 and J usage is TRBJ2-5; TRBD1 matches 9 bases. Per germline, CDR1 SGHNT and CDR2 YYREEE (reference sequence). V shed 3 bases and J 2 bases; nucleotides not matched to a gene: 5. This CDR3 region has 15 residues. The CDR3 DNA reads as TGTGCCAGCAGCTGGAGACAGGGGGGTCAAGAGACCCAGTACTTC. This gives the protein CASSWRQGGQETQYF.

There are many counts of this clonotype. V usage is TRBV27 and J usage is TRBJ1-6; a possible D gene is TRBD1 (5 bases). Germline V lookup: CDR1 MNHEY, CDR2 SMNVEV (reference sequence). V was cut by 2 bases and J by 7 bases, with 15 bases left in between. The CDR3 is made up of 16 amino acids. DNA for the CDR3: TGTGCCAGCAGTTTAGGCCCCGGGACGGCAAATTCACCCCTCCACTTT. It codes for CASSLGPGTANSPLHF.

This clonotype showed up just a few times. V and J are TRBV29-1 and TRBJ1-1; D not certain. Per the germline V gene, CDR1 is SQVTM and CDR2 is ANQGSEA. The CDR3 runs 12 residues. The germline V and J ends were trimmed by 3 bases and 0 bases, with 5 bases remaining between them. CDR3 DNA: TGCAGCGTTGATGGTGTGAACACTGAAGCTTTCTTT. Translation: CSVDGVNTEAFF. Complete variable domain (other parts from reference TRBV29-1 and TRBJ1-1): SAVISQKPSRDICQRGTSLTIQCQVDSQVTMMFWYRQQPGQSLTLIATANQGSEATYESGFVIDKFPISRPNLTFSTLTVSNMSPEDSSIYLCSVDGVNTEAFFGQGTRLTVV.